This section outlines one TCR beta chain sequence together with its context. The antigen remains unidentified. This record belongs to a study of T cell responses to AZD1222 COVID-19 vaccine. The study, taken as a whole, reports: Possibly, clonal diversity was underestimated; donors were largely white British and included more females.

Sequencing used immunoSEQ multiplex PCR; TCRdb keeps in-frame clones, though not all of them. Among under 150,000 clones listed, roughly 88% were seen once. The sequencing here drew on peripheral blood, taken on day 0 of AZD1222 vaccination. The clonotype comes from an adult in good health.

The CDR3 nucleotides are TGTGCCAGCAGCTTATTCGTCCGGACAGTTAAAGAGACCCAGTACTTC. Encoded protein: CASSLFVRTVKETQYF. This chain joins TRBV7-2 and TRBJ2-5, with D perhaps matching TRBD1 (6 bases). Trimming took 2 bases from V and 3 from J, leaving 16 bases between them. The CDR3 consists of 16 residues. Germline V gene lookup returns CDR1 SGHTA and CDR2 FQGNSA.